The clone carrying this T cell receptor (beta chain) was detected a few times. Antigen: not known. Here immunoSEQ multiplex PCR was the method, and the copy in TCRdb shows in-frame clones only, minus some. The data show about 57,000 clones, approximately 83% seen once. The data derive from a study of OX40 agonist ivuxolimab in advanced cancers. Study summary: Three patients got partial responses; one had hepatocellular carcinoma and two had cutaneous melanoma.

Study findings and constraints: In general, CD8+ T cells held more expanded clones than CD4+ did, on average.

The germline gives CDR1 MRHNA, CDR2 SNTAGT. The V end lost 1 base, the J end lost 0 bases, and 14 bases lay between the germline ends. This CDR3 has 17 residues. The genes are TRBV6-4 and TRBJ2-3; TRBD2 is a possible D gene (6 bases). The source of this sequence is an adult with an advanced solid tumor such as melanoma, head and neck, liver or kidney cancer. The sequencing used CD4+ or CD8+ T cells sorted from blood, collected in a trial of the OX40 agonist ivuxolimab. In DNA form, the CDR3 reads TGTGCCAGCAGTGACTTGAGGACTAACCCAAGCACAGATACGCAGTATTTT. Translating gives CASSDLRTNPSTDTQYF.